This is a list of T cell receptor beta chains from one sample in a study of T cells in Graves' hyperthyroidism and ophthalmopathy. TCRdb re-called the multiplex PCR reads through MiXCR, storing one row per CDR3 protein. The repertoire holds under 350,000 distinct CDR3 sequences, about 18% seen once, with under 55% in the top ten. The sample consisted of blood. All receptors come from a woman in her fifties or sixties with Graves' hyperthyroidism. Both conserved end residues are trimmed from each CDR3. Fields, in order: CDR3 length, V gene, J gene, clone size, CDR3 protein. Clone size is stated in some rows and not others, as once, few, many or a class when expanded.

11,TRBV20-1,TRBJ1-1,many,SATRASSTEAF
13,TRBV28,TRBJ1-5,many,ASSGAGVEFWPQH
14,TRBV10-3,TRBJ1-3,few,AISGELGGAGNTIY
11,TRBV30,TRBJ1-5,many,AWSRDSNQPQH
13,TRBV7-9,TRBJ2-2,few,ASSPAGQVTGELF
12,TRBV20-1,TRBJ1-1,many,SARDGRVSTEAF
13,TRBV6-1,TRBJ1-5,few,ASSESGGRDQPQH
14,TRBV30,TRBJ1-6,once,AWSVIGGTRNSPLH
14,TRBV11-1,TRBJ2-3,many,ASSVSSGLLTDTQY
15,TRBV6-5,TRBJ1-5,few,ASSYSGAVDSNQPQH
11,TRBV11-2,TRBJ1-1,many,ASSLEGDREAF
13,TRBV5-1,TRBJ2-2,.,ASSLAGRLTGELF
10,TRBV20-1,TRBJ2-5,few,SATRFQETQY
12,TRBV28,TRBJ2-1,many,ASRTGLVRNEQF
10,TRBV12-3/TRBV12-4,TRBJ2-1,few,ASSPRGSRGF
11,TRBV7-9,TRBJ1-2,.,ASSSGDPYGYT
11,TRBV28,TRBJ2-7,many,ASSLVSGYEQY
13,TRBV7-6,TRBJ1-5,.,AKCREYLSNQPQH
13,TRBV3-1,TRBJ2-1,.,ASSQSSRGGNEQF
12,TRBV6-1,TRBJ2-3,.,ASSEIGGTDTQY
11,TRBV2,TRBJ2-1,.,ASSDTPRDEQF
15,TRBV3-1,TRBJ1-2,few,ASSPRDPDATGPHYT
11,TRBV2,TRBJ2-3,many,ASNGGAGDTQY
12,TRBV5-1,TRBJ2-3,.,ASSLYTDTDTQY
9,TRBV28,TRBJ2-7,many,ASSLVGQQY
10,TRBV6-1,TRBJ1-1,.,AGGTGNTEAF
11,TRBV5-1,TRBJ2-1,many,ASSLVPYNEQF
13,TRBV5-1,TRBJ1-1,.,ASSLGQGAIDEAF
13,TRBV5-4,TRBJ1-2,few,ASSFRGPPVYGYT
8,TRBV29-1,TRBJ1-1,.,SVQNSEAF
13,TRBV5-6,TRBJ2-7,few,ASSLRTSSLDEQY
12,TRBV5-1,TRBJ2-1,many,ASRETSGSHEQF
13,TRBV20-1,TRBJ2-5,few,SARDLDGLLETQY
14,TRBV29-1,TRBJ2-3,many,SVEGQGARGTDTQY
12,TRBV5-1,TRBJ1-1,few,ASSWGRMNTGAF
15,TRBV11-3,TRBJ2-2,few,ASSLAPTGTNTGELF
13,TRBV6-1,TRBJ2-1,many,ASSPQGGYFNEQF
14,TRBV10-3,TRBJ2-7,.,AISVSGTSGTYEQY
11,TRBV15,TRBJ2-1,once,ATSGWDYNEQF
14,TRBV28,TRBJ2-3,many,ASSGDRGPSTDTQY
12,TRBV5-1,TRBJ1-6,.,ASSYGVAESPLH
14,TRBV9,TRBJ2-1,.,ASSGPAGGAYNEQF
11,TRBV5-6,TRBJ2-7,.,ASSAGQPLEQY
13,TRBV20-1,TRBJ2-7,few,SARDKWEGVDEQY
12,TRBV7-9,TRBJ1-2,few,ASSGQGAPYGYT
15,TRBV2,TRBJ2-5,many,ASRTPGQGLAQETQY
13,TRBV5-1,TRBJ1-1,.,ASSPGGGRGGEAF
16,TRBV4-1,TRBJ2-7,few,ASSPYAGAGGIHYEQY
13,TRBV7-2,TRBJ2-3,few,ASSSSGGVAHTQY
11,TRBV10-3,TRBJ1-3,few,ATEQGFGNTIY
12,TRBV7-6,TRBJ1-4,few,ASSRWGGGEKLF
13,TRBV5-4,TRBJ1-1,.,ASSLQGPMNTEAF
10,TRBV30,TRBJ2-2,few,ASKQGAGELF
11,TRBV12-3/TRBV12-4,TRBJ1-1,many,AVRDRTNTEAF
15,TRBV30,TRBJ2-1,.,AWSVTMNQRGDNEQF
11,TRBV6-1,TRBJ1-2,.,ASRPPAHYGYT